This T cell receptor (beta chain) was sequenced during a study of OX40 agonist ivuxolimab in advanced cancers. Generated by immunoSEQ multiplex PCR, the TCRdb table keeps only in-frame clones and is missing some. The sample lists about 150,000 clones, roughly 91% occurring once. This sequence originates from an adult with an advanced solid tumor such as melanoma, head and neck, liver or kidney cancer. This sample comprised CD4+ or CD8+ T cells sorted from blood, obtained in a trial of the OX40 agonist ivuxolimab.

This CDR3 is CASSPSVYSNQPQHF. The DNA for the CDR3 is TGTGCCAGCTCACCGTCTGTCTATAGCAATCAGCCCCAGCATTTT. The chain is built from TRBV18 and TRBJ1-5, with D hard to call. CDR3 size: 15 residues. Germline CDR1 reads KGHSH; CDR2 reads LQKENI. The germline V and J ends were trimmed by 3 bases and 0 bases, with 9 bases remaining between them.